This T cell receptor (beta chain) was observed in a study of blood T cell repertoires in COVID-19. Study details: From T cells, B-cell-depleted T cells, or PBMCs came the material, which was cDNA or gDNA.

Germline assignment: CDR1 MDHEN and CDR2 SYDVKM. The V gene lost 2 bases and the J gene lost 6 bases, with 8 bases spanning the gap. The CDR3 has 12 residues. Original processing methods: The authors estimated nucleated cell counts from reference gene primer amplification. Profiling relied on immunoSEQ multiplex PCR, and the TCRdb table lists in-frame clones only, not all of them. D and trimming were read from the DNA, whereas the V and J calls and clone size are those reported in that table. The table has about 390,000 clones, around nine tenths seen once. This study enrolled people aged 18 to 89 from approximately 25 US geographic areas. In assigning cohorts, the study relied on participant-reported clinical history.

The sample taken for sequencing was PBMCs or T cells enriched from blood (not recorded which). The receptor's source is a woman in her 50s who had recovered from COVID-19. This chain uses TRBV28 with TRBJ2-7; maybe TRBD1 (6 bases). CDR3 nucleotides: TGTGCCAGCAGTTTACCCAGGGGCGAGCAGTACTTC. Translated, it gives CASSLPRGEQYF. The full variable domain, its missing parts supplied by reference TRBV28 and TRBJ2-7, is DVKVTQSSRYLVKRTGEKVFLECVQDMDHENMFWYRQDPGLGLRLIYFSYDVKMKEKGDIPEGYSVSREKKERFSLILESASTNQTSMYLCASSLPRGEQYFGPGTRLTVT.